This T cell receptor (beta chain) stems from a study of coeliac disease. The overall study: High-resolution HLA typing was lacking; TRBV7-2 bias was queried instead. Study findings and constraints: Largely private TRB repertoires meant most sequences were sample-unique. In active celiac disease, intraepithelial and lamina propria TRB and TRG repertoires were less clonal than controls.

The CDR3 contains 13 residues. Trimming took 6 bases from V and 2 from J; bases not matched to a gene: 4. The V gene's germline CDR1 is SGHDT and CDR2 YYEEEE. As to this clone: Its target is not known.

Profiled with immunoSEQ multiplex PCR; TCRdb holds only in-frame clones, not every one. This sample has about 5,400 clones; about 54% occur once, and the top ten carry approximately 6.5%. The chain recombines TRBV5-6 with TRBJ1-1; 7 bases line up with TRBD1. Sequenced material: intraepithelial lymphocytes from the gut. The origin of this receptor is a woman aged 25 to 39 with active celiac disease. The CDR3, as DNA: TGTGCCAGCACTGACAGGGATAACACTGAAGCTTTCTTT. It specifies CASTDRDNTEAFF.